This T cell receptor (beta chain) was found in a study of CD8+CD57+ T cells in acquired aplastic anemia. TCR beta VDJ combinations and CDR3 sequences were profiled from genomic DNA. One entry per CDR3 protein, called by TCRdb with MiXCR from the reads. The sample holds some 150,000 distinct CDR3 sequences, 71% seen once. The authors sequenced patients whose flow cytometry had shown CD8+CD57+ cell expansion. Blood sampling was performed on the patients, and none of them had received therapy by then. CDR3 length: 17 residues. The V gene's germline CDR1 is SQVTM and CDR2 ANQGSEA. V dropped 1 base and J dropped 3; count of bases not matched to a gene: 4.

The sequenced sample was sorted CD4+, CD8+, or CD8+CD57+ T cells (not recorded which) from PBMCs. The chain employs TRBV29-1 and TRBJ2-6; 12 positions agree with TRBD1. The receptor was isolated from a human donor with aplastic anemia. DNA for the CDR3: TGCAGCGTTGAAGCCGGGACAGGGGGCGGTGGGGCCAACGTCCTGACTTTC. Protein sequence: CSVEAGTGGGGANVLTF.